Listed below are T cell receptor beta chains from one sample, sequenced in a study of T cells in Graves' hyperthyroidism and ophthalmopathy. TCRdb fed the multiplex PCR reads into MiXCR, producing one record per CDR3 protein. The profile shows 400,000 to 550,000 distinct CDR3 sequences, approximately 14% of them singletons. The sample consisted of blood. Receptor source: a woman between 18 and 29 years old with Graves' hyperthyroidism. Both conserved end residues are part of each CDR3. The order of the fields is clone size, J gene, D gene, V gene, CDR3 DNA, CDR3 protein. A D gene is named only where the DNA matches it firmly. Clone size, where shown, is once, few, many, or a class for clones that have expanded.

clone_size: -
j_call: TRBJ1-4
d_call: -
v_call: TRBV20-1
cdr3_nt: TGCAGTGCTAGAGATATAGCGGGGGGGGCGGATAATGAAAAACTGTTTTTT
cdr3_aa: CSARDIAGGADNEKLFF

clone_size: many
j_call: TRBJ2-7
d_call: TRBD2
v_call: TRBV3-1
cdr3_nt: TGTGCCAGCAGCGAGACCCCGGGAGGGGCCAACGAGCAGTACTTC
cdr3_aa: CASSETPGGANEQYF

clone_size: many
j_call: TRBJ1-2
d_call: -
v_call: TRBV28
cdr3_nt: TGTGCCAGCAGTTCCCCTAACGACTATGGCTACACCTTC
cdr3_aa: CASSSPNDYGYTF

clone_size: many
j_call: TRBJ2-1
d_call: TRBD2
v_call: TRBV2
cdr3_nt: TGTGCCAGCAAGGCTCCTAGCGGGAGGGGCAATGAGCAGTTCTTC
cdr3_aa: CASKAPSGRGNEQFF

clone_size: many
j_call: TRBJ1-1
d_call: -
v_call: TRBV7-2
cdr3_nt: TGTGCCAGCAGCTTAGAAAGCTTAGGGGCTGAAGCTTTCTTT
cdr3_aa: CASSLESLGAEAFF

clone_size: many
j_call: TRBJ1-6
d_call: -
v_call: TRBV7-8
cdr3_nt: TGTGCCAGCAGCTTAGAGGTGGCAGGGTCGGGCTCACCCCTCCACTTT
cdr3_aa: CASSLEVAGSGSPLHF

clone_size: many
j_call: TRBJ2-1
d_call: TRBD1
v_call: TRBV7-3
cdr3_nt: TGTGCCAGCAGCTCGACAGGGTTTGAGCAGTTCTTC
cdr3_aa: CASSSTGFEQFF

clone_size: few
j_call: TRBJ2-1
d_call: TRBD2
v_call: TRBV7-9
cdr3_nt: TGTGCCAGCAGCTGGGGGACTAGCGGCAGCTCCTACAATGAGCAGTTCTTC
cdr3_aa: CASSWGTSGSSYNEQFF

clone_size: many
j_call: TRBJ2-1
d_call: TRBD2
v_call: TRBV27
cdr3_nt: TGTGCCAGCAGACGATCTAGCGGGAGCTCCTACAATGAGCAGTTCTTC
cdr3_aa: CASRRSSGSSYNEQFF

clone_size: many
j_call: TRBJ2-1
d_call: TRBD2
v_call: TRBV19
cdr3_nt: TGTGCCAGTAGTGACCCCGAACTAGCGGACTACTCCTACAATGAGCAGTTCTTC
cdr3_aa: CASSDPELADYSYNEQFF

clone_size: -
j_call: TRBJ2-1
d_call: TRBD2
v_call: TRBV4-1
cdr3_nt: TGCGCCAGCAGCCACAAACCGGGACTAGCGTCCCACAATGAGCAGTTCTTC
cdr3_aa: CASSHKPGLASHNEQFF

clone_size: many
j_call: TRBJ2-1
d_call: -
v_call: TRBV29-1
cdr3_nt: TGCAGCGTTGAAGATGGGAAACAGAACTACAATGAGCAGTTCTTC
cdr3_aa: CSVEDGKQNYNEQFF

clone_size: many
j_call: TRBJ2-1
d_call: TRBD1
v_call: TRBV12-3/TRBV12-4
cdr3_nt: TGTGCCAGCACCGCCGGGACAGGGTTCGATGAGCAGTTCTTC
cdr3_aa: CASTAGTGFDEQFF

clone_size: many
j_call: TRBJ2-1
d_call: TRBD2
v_call: TRBV11-2
cdr3_nt: TGTGCCAGCAGCTCCCTAGCGGGAGTCGGGAATGAGCAGTTCTTC
cdr3_aa: CASSSLAGVGNEQFF

clone_size: many
j_call: TRBJ1-3
d_call: -
v_call: TRBV27
cdr3_nt: TGTGCCAGCAGTAGGGACATTACTGGAAACACCATATATTTT
cdr3_aa: CASSRDITGNTIYF

clone_size: many
j_call: TRBJ2-5
d_call: TRBD2
v_call: TRBV11-2
cdr3_nt: TGTGCCAGCAGCCCTAGGGGACTAAACCAAGAGACCCAGTACTTC
cdr3_aa: CASSPRGLNQETQYF

clone_size: many
j_call: TRBJ1-5
d_call: TRBD1
v_call: TRBV11-2
cdr3_nt: TGTGCCAGCAGCTTAGATCGTCTGACAGGGTTCGAGCAGCCCCAGCATTTT
cdr3_aa: CASSLDRLTGFEQPQHF

clone_size: -
j_call: TRBJ2-5
d_call: TRBD2
v_call: TRBV12-3/TRBV12-4
cdr3_nt: TGTGCCAGCAGGGCCGGGACTAGCGGGAGTGAGACCCAGTACTTC
cdr3_aa: CASRAGTSGSETQYF

clone_size: many
j_call: TRBJ1-2
d_call: TRBD1
v_call: TRBV7-2
cdr3_nt: TGTGCCAGCAGCCTACAGGGGAACGGCTACACCTTC
cdr3_aa: CASSLQGNGYTF

clone_size: few
j_call: TRBJ1-3
d_call: TRBD1
v_call: TRBV20-1
cdr3_nt: TGCAGTGCTAATCAGGGGGCCGGAAACACCATATATTTT
cdr3_aa: CSANQGAGNTIYF

clone_size: many
j_call: TRBJ1-2
d_call: -
v_call: TRBV24-1
cdr3_nt: TGTGCCACCGAGACTCTGGGGTATGGCTACACCTTC
cdr3_aa: CATETLGYGYTF

clone_size: few
j_call: TRBJ2-7
d_call: TRBD2
v_call: TRBV7-9
cdr3_nt: TGTGCCAGCGGCCTAGCGGGAGGGTACGAGCAGTACTTC
cdr3_aa: CASGLAGGYEQYF

clone_size: -
j_call: TRBJ1-2
d_call: -
v_call: TRBV4-1
cdr3_nt: TGCGCCAGCAGCCGGATCCTTGACTATGGCTACACCTTC
cdr3_aa: CASSRILDYGYTF

clone_size: many
j_call: TRBJ2-7
d_call: -
v_call: TRBV18
cdr3_nt: TGTGCCAGCTCCCCTCCGGGGACCTACGAGCAGTACTTC
cdr3_aa: CASSPPGTYEQYF

clone_size: -
j_call: TRBJ1-6
d_call: -
v_call: TRBV10-2
cdr3_nt: TGCGCCAGCTTGAGTTTTGGAGAGGATTCACCCCTCCACTTT
cdr3_aa: CASLSFGEDSPLHF

clone_size: -
j_call: TRBJ1-1
d_call: -
v_call: TRBV2
cdr3_nt: TGTGCCAGCAGTGATCAGGGGCTGGCGAACACTGAAGCTTTCTTT
cdr3_aa: CASSDQGLANTEAFF

clone_size: many
j_call: TRBJ1-2
d_call: -
v_call: TRBV2
cdr3_nt: TGTGCCAGCAGTGAAGGAATGGGGGATAGCTATGGCTACACCTTC
cdr3_aa: CASSEGMGDSYGYTF

clone_size: -
j_call: TRBJ1-5
d_call: TRBD1
v_call: TRBV3-1
cdr3_nt: TGTGCCAGCAGCCAAGGGTACAGGGGGAGCAATCAGCCCCAGCATTTT
cdr3_aa: CASSQGYRGSNQPQHF

clone_size: many
j_call: TRBJ1-2
d_call: TRBD1
v_call: TRBV6-1
cdr3_nt: TGTGCCAGCAGTGCCAGGGGGCACTATGGCTACACCTTC
cdr3_aa: CASSARGHYGYTF

clone_size: few
j_call: TRBJ2-3
d_call: -
v_call: TRBV9
cdr3_nt: TGTGCCAGTTCTTGGGGGATAAACACAGATACGCAGTATTTT
cdr3_aa: CASSWGINTDTQYF

clone_size: many
j_call: TRBJ1-5
d_call: TRBD1
v_call: TRBV19
cdr3_nt: TGTGCCAGTAGAGTACAGGGGTGGAGCAATCAGCCCCAGCATTTT
cdr3_aa: CASRVQGWSNQPQHF

clone_size: -
j_call: TRBJ2-1
d_call: -
v_call: TRBV18
cdr3_nt: TGTGCCAGCTCACCTAGCCCGAACAATGAGCAGTTCTTC
cdr3_aa: CASSPSPNNEQFF

clone_size: -
j_call: TRBJ2-3
d_call: TRBD2
v_call: TRBV10-3
cdr3_nt: TGTGCCATCAGTGAACTAGCGGTTAGCACAGATACGCAGTATTTT
cdr3_aa: CAISELAVSTDTQYF

clone_size: many
j_call: TRBJ1-2
d_call: -
v_call: TRBV3-1
cdr3_nt: TGTGCCAGCAGCCAAGAGGGAGTCGGGGGCTACACCTTC
cdr3_aa: CASSQEGVGGYTF

clone_size: many
j_call: TRBJ1-2
d_call: -
v_call: TRBV12-5
cdr3_nt: TGTGCTAGTGGTTTGGGCCTTGTCAGGGGCTATGGCTACACCTTC
cdr3_aa: CASGLGLVRGYGYTF

clone_size: -
j_call: TRBJ2-1
d_call: TRBD2
v_call: TRBV12-3/TRBV12-4
cdr3_nt: TGTGCCAGCAGTTTACCGGAACTAGCGGAGAACAATGAGCAGTTCTTC
cdr3_aa: CASSLPELAENNEQFF

clone_size: many
j_call: TRBJ2-4
d_call: -
v_call: TRBV12-3/TRBV12-4
cdr3_nt: TGTGCCAGCAGTTTCCGGGGACGAGGGAACATTCAGTACTTC
cdr3_aa: CASSFRGRGNIQYF

clone_size: few
j_call: TRBJ2-1
d_call: -
v_call: TRBV19
cdr3_nt: TGTGCCAGTAGGGCACAGGGAAATGAGCAGTTCTTC
cdr3_aa: CASRAQGNEQFF

clone_size: few
j_call: TRBJ1-5
d_call: -
v_call: TRBV7-2
cdr3_nt: TGTGCCAGCAGCTTAGGTGGCGGGAAGCAGCCCCAGCATTTT
cdr3_aa: CASSLGGGKQPQHF

clone_size: few
j_call: TRBJ2-7
d_call: TRBD2
v_call: TRBV5-8
cdr3_nt: TGTGCCAGCAGCTTCAGACTAGCGGGACTGGTCGAGCAGTACTTC
cdr3_aa: CASSFRLAGLVEQYF

clone_size: many
j_call: TRBJ1-5
d_call: -
v_call: TRBV30
cdr3_nt: TGTGCCTGGAGTGTACTCGGCAATCAGCCCCAGCATTTT
cdr3_aa: CAWSVLGNQPQHF

clone_size: few
j_call: TRBJ2-1
d_call: TRBD2
v_call: TRBV5-1
cdr3_nt: TGCGCCAGCAGGGCCGGACTAGCGGGAGTCTTAAATGAGCAGTTCTTC
cdr3_aa: CASRAGLAGVLNEQFF

clone_size: -
j_call: TRBJ2-7
d_call: TRBD1
v_call: TRBV7-6
cdr3_nt: TGTGCCAGCAGCCCCCGTGGGGACAGGGGGCGCTCCTACGAGCAGTACTTC
cdr3_aa: CASSPRGDRGRSYEQYF